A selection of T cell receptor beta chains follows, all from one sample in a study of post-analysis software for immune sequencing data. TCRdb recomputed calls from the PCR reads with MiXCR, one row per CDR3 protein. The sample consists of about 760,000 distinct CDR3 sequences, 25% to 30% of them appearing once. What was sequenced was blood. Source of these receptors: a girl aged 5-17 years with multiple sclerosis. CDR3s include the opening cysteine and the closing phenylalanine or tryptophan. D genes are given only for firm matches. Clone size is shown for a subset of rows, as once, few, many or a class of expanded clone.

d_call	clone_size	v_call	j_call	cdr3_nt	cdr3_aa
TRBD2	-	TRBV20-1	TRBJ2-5	TGCAGTGCTCGAACGGGAACTTCGAGCGGGAGTAGGGAGACCCAGTACTTC	CSARTGTSSGSRETQYF
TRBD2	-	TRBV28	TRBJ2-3	TGTGCCAGCAGTGCGGGGGGGCGGACAGATACGCAGTATTTT	CASSAGGRTDTQYF
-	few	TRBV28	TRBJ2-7	TGTGCCAGCAGAGATGGGCCCGGACAGCAGTACTTC	CASRDGPGQQYF
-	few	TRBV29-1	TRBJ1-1	TGCAGCGGGGGGGGGCAATCGAACACTGAAGCTTTCTTT	CSGGGQSNTEAFF
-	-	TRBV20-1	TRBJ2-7	TGCAGTGCTAGAGCCCCGGGTTTAACCTACGAGCAGTACTTC	CSARAPGLTYEQYF
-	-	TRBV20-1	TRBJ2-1	TGCAGTGCTAGGGGTCTCGGACGCCTGAGCTCCTACAATGAGCAGTTCTTC	CSARGLGRLSSYNEQFF
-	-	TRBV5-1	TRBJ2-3	TGCGCCAGCAGCTTGGCCGTAGCGGAGGGGCCAGGGACGCAGTATTTT	CASSLAVAEGPGTQYF
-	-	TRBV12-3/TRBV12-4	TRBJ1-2	TGTGCCAGCAGTCCTATTTCTGGGGGACCGAGAGAGTATGGCTACACCTTC	CASSPISGGPREYGYTF
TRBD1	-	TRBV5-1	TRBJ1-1	TGCGCCAGCAGCCATGGGACAGGGACAGGGACGTCAATGAACGCTGAAGCTTTCTTT	CASSHGTGTGTSMNAEAFF
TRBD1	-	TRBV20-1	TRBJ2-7	TGCAGTGCTAGAGAGTACGACAGGGGGCGCGTCTACGAGCAGTACTTC	CSAREYDRGRVYEQYF
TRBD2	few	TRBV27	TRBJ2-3	TGTGTCAGCAGTTCACCTGCTAGCGGACACACAGATACGCAGTATTTT	CVSSSPASGHTDTQYF
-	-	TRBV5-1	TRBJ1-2	TGCGCCAGCAGCTTGGCCTTGGGGCTAGCTAACTATGGCTACACCTTC	CASSLALGLANYGYTF
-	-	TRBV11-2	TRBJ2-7	TGTGCCAGCAGCTTAGGCCCAGTAATCTACGAGCAGTACTTC	CASSLGPVIYEQYF
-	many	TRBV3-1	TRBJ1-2	TGTGCCAGCAGCCTTTCAGGGGCAGGGTATGGCTACACCTTC	CASSLSGAGYGYTF
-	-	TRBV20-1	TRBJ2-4	TGCAGTGCTAGAGGGACAACGCTAGCCAAAAACATTCAGTACTTC	CSARGTTLAKNIQYF
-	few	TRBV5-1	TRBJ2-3	TGCGCCAGCAGCTTGGTCGGACTCTCCACAGATACGCAGTATTTT	CASSLVGLSTDTQYF
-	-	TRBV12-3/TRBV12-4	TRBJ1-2	TGTGCCAGCAGTTTTCAGGGTCCCTATGGCTACACCTTC	CASSFQGPYGYTF
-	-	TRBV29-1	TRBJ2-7	TGCAGCGTTGAAGCGGACGTTTTGGCGGGGGAGCAGTACTTC	CSVEADVLAGEQYF
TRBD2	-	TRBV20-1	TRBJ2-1	TGCAGTGCAAACAACGGACTAGCGGACTACAATGAGCAGTTCTTC	CSANNGLADYNEQFF
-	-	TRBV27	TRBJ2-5	TGTGCCAGCAGTTTAGGGGGGGGGCCCCCCCGAGAGACCCAGTACTTC	CASSLGGGPPRETQYF
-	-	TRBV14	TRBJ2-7	TGTGCCAGCAGCCAAGGTTTCCAATCCTACGAGCAGTACTTC	CASSQGFQSYEQYF
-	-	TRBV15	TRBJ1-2	TGTGCCACCAGCAGGTTCAGGGGTTACGACTATGGCTACACCTTC	CATSRFRGYDYGYTF